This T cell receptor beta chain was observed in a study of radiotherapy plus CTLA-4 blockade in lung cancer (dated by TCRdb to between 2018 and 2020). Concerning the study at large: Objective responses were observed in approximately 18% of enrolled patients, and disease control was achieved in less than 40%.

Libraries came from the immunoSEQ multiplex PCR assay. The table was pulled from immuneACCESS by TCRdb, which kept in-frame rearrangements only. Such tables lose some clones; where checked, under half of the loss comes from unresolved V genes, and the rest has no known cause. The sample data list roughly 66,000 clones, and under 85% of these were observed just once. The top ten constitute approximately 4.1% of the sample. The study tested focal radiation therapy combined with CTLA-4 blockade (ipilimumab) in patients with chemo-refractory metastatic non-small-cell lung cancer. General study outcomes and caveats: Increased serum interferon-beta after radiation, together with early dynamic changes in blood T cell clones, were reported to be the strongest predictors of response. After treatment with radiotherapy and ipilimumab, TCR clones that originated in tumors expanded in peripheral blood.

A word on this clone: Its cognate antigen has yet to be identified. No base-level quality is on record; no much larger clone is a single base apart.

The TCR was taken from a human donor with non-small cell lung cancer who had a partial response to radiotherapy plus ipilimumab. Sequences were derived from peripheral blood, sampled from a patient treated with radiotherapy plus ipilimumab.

CDR3 sequence: CASSPRTGGYEQYF. The nucleotide sequence is given as TGTGCCAGCAGTCCCCGGACAGGGGGCTACGAGCAGTACTTC. The rearranged chain carries TRBV27 and TRBJ2-7; 10 middle bases align to TRBD1. CDR1 MNHEY and CDR2 SMNVEV are derived from the germline V gene (reference sequence). At the junction V is shortened by 5 bases and J by 3 bases; bases outside the gene matches: 4. Its CDR3 holds 14 amino acids, cysteine through phenylalanine. The retained sequence is limited to the CDR3, 42 bases, with the frame set at the first base.